Below are 8 T cell receptor beta chains sequenced from a single sample in a study of T-cell memory formation after mild COVID-19. Each CDR3 protein gets one entry after TCRdb re-called the 5' RACE reads with MiXCR. The repertoire holds around 370,000 distinct CDR3 sequences, with roughly 20% as singletons. Sequenced sample: PBMCs or a T cell subset sorted from them (not recorded which). The source is an adult woman who had mild COVID-19 (a few samples of this study predate the infection). Cell type and time point are not known.

In its sample, this clonotype was seen a few times. The J gene is TRBJ1-6, the V gene TRBV5-4, with D possibly matching TRBD1 (6 bases). The CDR3 runs to 15 residues. CDR1 SGHNT and CDR2 YYREEE come from the germline V gene (reference sequence). Trimming stripped 2 bases from V and 10 bases from J, with 16 bases between. The CDR3 nucleotides are TGTGCCAGCAGCTTTTCAAGGGGGTCTGGGTCACCCCTCCACTTT. Its translation is CASSFSRGSGSPLHF.

The chain recombines TRBV9 with TRBJ2-1; 7 bases agree with TRBD2. Per the germline V gene, CDR1 is SGDLS and CDR2 is YYNGEE. This CDR3 has 18 residues. V lost 2 bases to trimming and J lost 0 bases; unmatched junction nucleotides: 11. CDR3: CASSVSGRRTSSYNEQFF. CDR3 nucleotides: TGTGCCAGCAGCGTGTCGGGGCGTCGGACTAGCTCCTACAATGAGCAGTTCTTC.

This clonotype was picked up a small number of times. The chain links TRBV6-5 to TRBJ1-1, with D hard to call. Germline CDR1 and CDR2: MNHEY and SVGAGI. This CDR3 region has 13 residues. Trimming shortened V by 4 bases and J by 1 base, and 7 bases separated the two germline ends. DNA for the CDR3: TGTGCCAGCAGTTTTATGGGGAACACTGAAGCTTTCTTT. Translation gives CASSFMGNTEAFF.

The V and J genes are TRBV2 and TRBJ2-7; D gene uncertain. This CDR3 region has 13 residues. Germline V lookup: CDR1 SNHLY, CDR2 FYNNEI. V was shortened by 9 bases and J by 3 bases, with 15 bases between the two germline ends. This CDR3 reads CARTSQLYYEQYF. The CDR3 DNA reads as TGTGCCAGAACATCACAGCTATACTACGAGCAGTACTTC.

This clonotype was detected only a few times. The rearrangement links TRBV4-1 to TRBJ1-5; D unclear. The CDR3 consists of 13 residues. V lost 1 base to trimming and J lost 6 bases, with 7 bases between them. Germline V lookup: CDR1 MGHRA, CDR2 YSYEKL. The CDR3 here is CASSQASGQPQHF. The DNA for the CDR3 is TGCGCCAGCAGCCAAGCATCCGGTCAGCCCCAGCATTTT.

This clonotype occurred many times. The chain employs TRBV29-1 and TRBJ2-1, with 8 bases identical to TRBD2. The junction had 7 bases not matched to a gene; V was cut back by 4 bases and J by 8 bases. This CDR3 region has 13 residues. The germline CDR1 and CDR2 sequences are SQVTM and ANQGSEA. CDR3: CSVVSGGRDEQFF. The DNA for the CDR3 is TGCAGCGTTGTGTCGGGAGGGCGCGATGAGCAGTTCTTC.

The rearrangement uses TRBV7-9 and TRBJ2-1; tentatively, D is TRBD2 (5 bases). The CDR3 runs 15 residues. Germline assignment: CDR1 SEHNR and CDR2 FQNEAQ (reference sequence). The V gene lost 1 base and the J gene lost 8 bases, with 15 bases spanning the gap. The CDR3: CASSLGAALADEQFF. The CDR3 DNA reads as TGTGCCAGCAGCTTAGGGGCGGCGCTAGCCGATGAGCAGTTCTTC.

This clonotype was seen ten or more times. V and J are TRBV18 and TRBJ2-3, with 8 bases matching TRBD1. J lost 3 bases, V lost 2 bases, and 1 base had no gene match. The CDR3 contains 14 residues. From germline, CDR1 is KGHSH and CDR2 LQKENI. DNA for the CDR3: TGTGCCAGCTCACCAGGACAGGGTACAGATACGCAGTATTTT. It yields the protein CASSPGQGTDTQYF.